This TCR beta chain was sequenced for a study of T cell responses to AZD1222 COVID-19 vaccine (dated by TCRdb to about 2021). Study-wide context: AZD1222 recipients given second doses at about 4 weeks or at about 12 weeks were pooled, since spike-specific TCR depth and breadth were not found to differ between the two schedules. Trial participants were enrolled into age subgroups of 18-55, 56-69 and 70-plus years, which contained 148, 28 and 57 TCR-sequenced participants, respectively. TCR sequencing was performed for roughly 250 trial participants, of whom about 210 were given two doses of AZD1222 and 26 were given two doses of MenACWY control vaccine.

Sample time point, as interpreted from the label and publication: baseline before first vaccination. The vaccinee samples were drawn from two UK trials, COV001 and COV002, one of which was a single-blind randomized controlled phase 2/3 trial testing AZD1222 (ChAdOx1 nCoV-19) in healthy adults. For TCRbeta chain sequencing, PBMC samples from trial participants were taken at day 0 and at day 28 after the second dose. Of note for this clone: The antigen it recognizes is unknown. Base qualities are not at hand, and no much larger clone is one base apart.

Results and caveats for the whole study, not just this receptor: Only six AZD1222 recipients were SARS-CoV-2 seropositive at baseline, limiting conclusions about previously exposed vaccinees. After two AZD1222 doses, spike-specific TCR breadth and depth were significantly higher than at day 0 and than in MenACWY recipients. Because no day 14 peak-response samples were available, the repertoires could be characterized only after the peak T cell response. Reportedly, almost half of the unique spike-specific TCRs recognized epitopes lying outside the regions that are mutated in the B.1.351 and B.1.1.7 variants. In the small 56-69-year group, the increase in depth fell short of significance, most likely because of low power. Participants were mostly white British, with more females than males. The authors suggested clonal diversity may have been underestimated. CD4 TCRs associated with the vaccine covered the entire spike protein, and the dominant responses were in regions 160-218 and 743-854.

The CDR3 regions of human TCRbeta chains were analyzed by immunosequencing. The source study handled its data this way. Repertoire TCRs were checked for matches against a reference library of SARS-CoV-2-specific TCRs that had been generated using the MIRA antigen-specificity platform. Breadth was defined as the fraction of unique TCRs that were SARS-CoV-2-associated. Depth was defined as the fraction of total T cells that were SARS-CoV-2-associated. Each spike-specific TCR was assigned to its reactive spike region and to a CD4 or CD8 class using the MIRA data. Log10-transformed breadth and depth values were compared by one-way ANOVA with Sidak's multiple comparisons tests. TCRdb retrieved this table from immuneACCESS and kept in-frame rearrangements only. Not all clones are present; in checked studies, unresolved V genes account for under half, and no reason is known for the remainder. V, J and clone size are taken as reported in that table, and D and trimming were inferred from the DNA itself. This sample lists 100,000 or so clones; just under 90% were detected once. Under 4% of the sample lies in the top ten.

V was cut back by 10 bases and J by 0 bases, leaving a gap of 13 bases between them. Taken from the germline V gene, the CDR1 and CDR2 loops are MDHEN and SYDVKM. The CDR3 spans 13 residues, from the cysteine through the phenylalanine. Only CDR3 DNA is held: 39 bases, read in frame from base 1. The receptor comes from an adult in good health. The source was peripheral blood, collected on day 0 of AZD1222 vaccination. The chain uses TRBV28 and TRBJ2-7; the D gene is tentatively TRBD1 or TRBD2, each matching 5 bases. In nucleotide form, the sequence is TGTGCCACCAGGAGGCAGGGCTCCTACGAGCAGTACTTC. Its protein reads: CATRRQGSYEQYF.